A single sample gave rise to the 26 T cell receptor beta chains below, sequenced in a study of T cell responses to AZD1222 COVID-19 vaccine. Profiling relied on immunoSEQ multiplex PCR, and the TCRdb table lists in-frame clones only, not all of them. The sample has around 120,000 clones, over 75% seen once; the top ten hold approximately 7.6%. The material sequenced was peripheral blood, taken on day 0 of AZD1222 vaccination. The receptors were sampled from an adult in good health.

This chain connects TRBV6-2 or TRBV6-3 to TRBJ1-2; D is undetermined. Germline CDR1 and CDR2: MNHEY and SVGEGT. V dropped 5 bases and J dropped 0 bases, with 7 bases sitting between them. The CDR3 contains 13 residues. The CDR3 region is CASSTGANYGYTF. CDR3 nucleotide sequence: TGTGCCAGCAGTACGGGCGCTAACTATGGCTACACCTTC.

This clone was found a few times. One end of the junction does not line up with germline, which may come from a read error. V gene TRBV7-2 combines with J gene TRBJ2-2, with D unclear. Germline CDR1 SGHTA, CDR2 FQGNSA. This CDR3 is built from 14 residues. The chain's CDR3 is CASSLARNTGELFF. In nucleotides, the CDR3 is TGTGCCAGCAGTTTAGCACGGAACACCGGGGAGCTGTTTTTT.

This sequence joins TRBV5-1 and TRBJ2-1, with 10 nucleotides matching TRBD1. J was trimmed by 9 bases and V by 4 bases; bases with no gene match: 4. The germline CDR1 and CDR2 sequences are SGHRS and YFSETQ. The CDR3 consists of 13 residues. CDR3 loop: CASSGGQGLEQFF. The DNA for the CDR3 is TGCGCCAGCAGCGGGGGACAGGGGCTTGAGCAGTTCTTC. Variable domain in full (rest from reference TRBV5-1 and TRBJ2-1): KAGVTQTPRYLIKTRGQQVTLSCSPISGHRSVSWYQQTPGQGLQFLFEYFSETQRNKGNFPGRFSGRQFSNSRSEMNVSTLELGDSALYLCASSGGQGLEQFFGPGTRLTVL.

J is TRBJ1-4 and V is TRBV6-5; D not certain. In germline, CDR1 is MNHEY, CDR2 SVGAGI. V dropped 10 bases and J dropped 11 bases, with 23 bases sitting between them. The CDR3 loop spans 14 amino acids. CDR3: CATGSSLLVGKLFF. CDR3 in DNA: TGTGCCACTGGATCGTCGCTATTGGTGGGGAAACTGTTTTTT.

The V call is TRBV7-2, the J call TRBJ2-5; TRBD2 might be the D (6 bases). The CDR3 runs 15 residues. V lost 5 bases and J 4 bases, leaving 17 bases between the germline ends. Germline CDR1 is SGHTA and CDR2 is FQGNSA. The CDR3 loop is CASSPGGARRETQYF. The CDR3 bases are TGTGCCAGCAGCCCCGGGGGAGCTAGGAGAGAGACCCAGTACTTC. Together with reference TRBV7-2 and TRBJ2-5, the CDR3 gives the full variable domain: GAGVSQSPSNKVTEKGKDVELRCDPISGHTALYWYRQSLGQGLEFLIYFQGNSAPDKSGLPSDRFSAERTGGSVSTLTIQRTQQEDSAVYLCASSPGGARRETQYFGPGTRLLVL.

A remark on this clone: At one boundary the junction diverges from the germline segment, which might be a read error. J is TRBJ2-1 and V is TRBV5-4; 12 nucleotides match TRBD2. Germline V gene sequence: CDR1 SGHNT, CDR2 YYREEE (reference sequence). CDR3 size: 13 residues. CDR3 sequence (DNA): TGTGCCAGCAGCTTGGGGCTAGCGGGGGGGGATATCTTC. It is translated as CASSLGLAGGDIF. The variable domain in full, completed from reference TRBV5-4 and TRBJ2-1, reads ETGVTQSPTHLIKTRGQQVTLRCSSQSGHNTVSWYQQALGQGPQFIFQYYREEENGRGNFPPRFSGLQFPNYSSELNVNALELDDSALYLCASSLGLAGGDIFGPGTRLTVL.

The chain recombines TRBV3-1 (or the pseudogene TRBV3-2) with TRBJ2-7; D not certain. Germline V gene lookup returns CDR1 LGHDT and CDR2 YNNKEL (reference sequence). CDR3 size: 15 residues. Deletions cut 1 base from V and 2 bases from J, with 12 bases between. CDR3 sequence: CASSQGTLPTYEQYF. The CDR3, as DNA: TGTGCCAGCAGCCAAGGAACTCTCCCTACCTACGAGCAGTACTTC.

J is TRBJ1-3 and V is TRBV28; D might be TRBD1 (5 bases). The CDR3 is made up of 16 amino acids. Trimming shortened V by 4 bases and J by 1 base, and 14 bases separated the two germline ends. The germline CDR1 and CDR2 sequences are MDHEN and SYDVKM. In DNA, the CDR3 is TGTGCCAGCAGTTCAGGGACCGCCAGTTCTGGAAACACCATATATTTT. Its translation is CASSSGTASSGNTIYF.

The chain recombines TRBV7-9 with TRBJ2-7; the D gene could be TRBD1 or TRBD2 (5 bases each). The CDR3 has 13 amino acids. Per the germline V gene, CDR1 is SEHNR and CDR2 is FQNEAQ (reference sequence). The V end was cut by 3 bases, the J end by 3 bases, with 9 bases between. CDR3 in amino acids: CASSFPGSYEQYF. Written as DNA, the CDR3 is TGTGCCAGCAGCTTTCCAGGGAGCTACGAGCAGTACTTC.

The V and J genes are TRBV28 and TRBJ2-7; TRBD1 aligns across 7 bases. The CDR3 is 18 amino acids. In germline, CDR1 is MDHEN, CDR2 SYDVKM. V shed 1 base and J 1 base; nucleotides not matched to a gene: 13. The CDR3 DNA reads TGTGCCAGCAGTTTATATCCTGGCCGGACAGGTGGATCCTACGAGCAGTACTTC. Translating gives CASSLYPGRTGGSYEQYF. Full variable domain (remainder filled in from reference TRBV28 and TRBJ2-7): DVKVTQSSRYLVKRTGEKVFLECVQDMDHENMFWYRQDPGLGLRLIYFSYDVKMKEKGDIPEGYSVSREKKERFSLILESASTNQTSMYLCASSLYPGRTGGSYEQYFGPGTRLTVT.

The J gene is TRBJ2-7, the V gene TRBV4-2; the D gene is possibly TRBD2 (5 bases). This CDR3 is built from 16 residues. Germline lookup yields CDR1 LGHNA and CDR2 YNFKEQ. V gave up 0 bases and J gave up 2 bases, with 14 bases separating them. The CDR3 bases are TGTGCCAGCAGCCAAGATCGGGGAAGTCCCACCTACGAGCAGTACTTC. Translation gives CASSQDRGSPTYEQYF.

The chain combines TRBV30 with TRBJ1-4, with a possible D match to TRBD1 (5 bases). The germline V gene encodes CDR1 GTSNPN and CDR2 SVGIG (reference sequence). Trimming pared 0 bases from V and 11 bases from J, leaving 7 bases between. This CDR3 spans 11 amino acids. CDR3 protein: CAWSVGGKLFF. CDR3 in DNA: TGTGCCTGGAGTGTCGGGGGTAAACTGTTTTTT.

V and J are TRBV5-1 and TRBJ1-2; possibly TRBD1 for D (5 bases). This CDR3 comprises 14 residues. Trimming cost V 3 bases and J 7 bases, with 16 bases left between them. The V gene's germline CDR1 is SGHRS and CDR2 YFSETQ. The CDR3 region is CASSSGSGSRGYTF. For the CDR3, the DNA is TGCGCCAGCAGCTCGGGATCAGGGTCGCGTGGCTACACCTTC.

The chain combines TRBV18 with TRBJ2-2; 9 nucleotides match TRBD1. There are 15 residues in the CDR3. Germline V gives CDR1 KGHSH, CDR2 LQKENI. The V segment lost 3 bases and the J segment 6 bases; nucleotides outside the gene matches: 5. The CDR3 protein is CASSPGTGFPGELFF. DNA of the CDR3: TGTGCCAGCTCACCCGGGACAGGGTTCCCCGGGGAGCTGTTTTTT.

The chain recombines TRBV3-1 (or the pseudogene TRBV3-2) with TRBJ1-2; a weak D match, TRBD1 (5 bases). Germline lookup yields CDR1 LGHDT and CDR2 YNNKEL (reference sequence). The CDR3 totals 16 residues. V was pared by 2 bases and J by 0 bases, with 13 bases between. This CDR3 is CASSQRAGVANYGYTF. The CDR3 coding sequence is TGTGCCAGCAGCCAACGGGCGGGGGTTGCTAACTATGGCTACACCTTC.

The chain links TRBV7-6 to TRBJ1-1; 8 bases map to TRBD1. V trimming: 4 bases; J trimming: 6 bases; junction bases outside the gene matches: 4. The CDR3 length is 13 residues. Germline CDR1 and CDR2: SGHVS and FNYEAQ. CDR3 residues: CASSSQGVAEAFF. Written as DNA, the CDR3 is TGTGCCAGCAGCTCACAGGGGGTGGCTGAAGCTTTCTTT.

The chain links TRBV5-1 to TRBJ1-1; D is unresolved. Trimming stripped 4 bases from V and 0 bases from J, with 7 bases between. The CDR3 runs 13 residues. Germline assignment: CDR1 SGHRS and CDR2 YFSETQ. The CDR3 spells CASSPSMNTEAFF. CDR3 DNA sequence: TGCGCCAGCAGCCCATCGATGAACACTGAAGCTTTCTTT.

Many counts were recorded for this clone. The rearrangement links TRBV11-3 to TRBJ2-7; tentative D call: TRBD2 (5 bases). The V gene lost 5 bases and the J gene lost 4 bases, with 15 bases spanning the gap. Germline V gene sequence: CDR1 SGHNT, CDR2 YENEEA. There are 14 residues in the CDR3. CDR3 sequence reads: CASSPYQRPYEQYF. CDR3 DNA: TGTGCCAGCAGCCCATACCAGCGGCCTTACGAGCAGTACTTC.

The rearrangement links TRBV5-4 to TRBJ1-5; the D gene is possibly TRBD1 (5 bases). Germline V gene lookup returns CDR1 SGHNT and CDR2 YYREEE (reference sequence). Trimming removed 0 bases from V and 2 bases from J, with 12 bases in between. The CDR3 covers 16 residues. CDR3 in amino acids: CASSLDGSGGNQPQHF. In nucleotides, the CDR3 is TGTGCCAGCAGCTTGGATGGGTCGGGGGGCAATCAGCCCCAGCATTTT.

V gene TRBV27 combines with J gene TRBJ1-6, with D tentatively TRBD1 (5 bases). The CDR3 totals 16 residues. V dropped 3 bases and J dropped 3 bases, with 12 bases sitting between them. Germline CDR1 is MNHEY and CDR2 is SMNVEV (reference sequence). CDR3 region: CASSFHSGGYNSPLHF. Here the CDR3 DNA reads TGTGCCAGCAGTTTCCACTCGGGGGGCTATAATTCACCCCTCCACTTT.

This sequence joins TRBV2 and TRBJ2-2, with 11 bases lining up with TRBD2. The CDR3 consists of 18 residues. V trimming: 1 base; J trimming: 6 bases; junction bases outside the gene matches: 10. CDR1 and CDR2 (germline): SNHLY, FYNNEI. The CDR3 sequence is CASSEVGLAGGFSGELFF. Here the CDR3 DNA reads TGTGCCAGCAGTGAAGTGGGGCTAGCGGGGGGTTTTTCCGGGGAGCTGTTTTTT.

The rearrangement links TRBV25-1 to TRBJ2-1; 11 nucleotides match TRBD1. The V gene's germline CDR1 is MGHDK and CDR2 SYGVNS. The CDR3 has 14 amino acids. V lost 9 bases to trimming and J lost 10 bases; unmatched junction nucleotides: 11. DNA for the CDR3: TGTGCCAGTCGGGGGGACAGGGGGTCCAGGGAGCAGTTCTTC. Translating it yields CASRGDRGSREQFF.

The chain links TRBV5-1 to TRBJ2-5, with TRBD2 identical over 10 bases. This CDR3 has 16 residues. Germline loops: CDR1 SGHRS, CDR2 YFSETQ. V shed 3 bases, J shed 0 bases, and the junction held 5 bases outside the gene matches. This CDR3 is CASSSSSGGNQETQYF. DNA of the CDR3: TGCGCCAGCAGCTCTTCTAGCGGGGGCAACCAAGAGACCCAGTACTTC.

The chain couples TRBV18 to TRBJ1-5; the D is unclear. Germline V lookup: CDR1 KGHSH, CDR2 LQKENI. The CDR3 length is 14 residues. Trimming took 5 bases from V and 2 from J, leaving 10 bases between them. CDR3: CASSAGKGNQPQHF. CDR3 in DNA: TGTGCCAGCTCAGCCGGGAAGGGCAATCAGCCCCAGCATTTT.

The chain couples TRBV7-2 to TRBJ2-7; TRBD2 matches 7 bases. V trimming: 7 bases; J trimming: 0 bases; junction bases outside the gene matches: 9. The CDR3 spans 15 residues. Germline V gene data show CDR1 as SGHTA and CDR2 as FQGNSA. CDR3 DNA sequence: TGTGCCAGCACCCTTTTTCGGGGGGTCTCCTACGAGCAGTACTTC. Its protein product is CASTLFRGVSYEQYF.

V is TRBV28 and J is TRBJ2-5; the match to TRBD2 covers 16 bases. The CDR3 runs 19 residues. The germline V gene has CDR1 MDHEN and CDR2 SYDVKM. The ends lost 5 bases at V and 5 bases at J; junction bases unmatched: 14. The CDR3: CASSAPGTSGGATGETQYF. In DNA, the CDR3 is TGTGCCAGCAGTGCCCCCGGGACTAGCGGGGGGGCTACTGGGGAGACCCAGTACTTC.